Listed below are T cell receptor beta chains from one sample, sequenced in a study of response to subunit inactivated influenza vaccine. Via MiXCR, TCRdb re-called the RT-PCR reads, giving one row per CDR3 protein. The sample includes roughly 760,000 distinct CDR3 sequences, 21% of them seen just once. This sample comprised PBMCs from blood, obtained 4 to 6 days after vaccination. The receptors were sampled from a man over 45 who received an inactivated influenza vaccine. The CDR3 runs from the conserved cysteine through the conserved F or W. Each record gives: CDR3 protein, CDR3 DNA, D gene, V gene, J gene, clone size, CDR3 length. The D gene is left open where the match is weak. Expanded clones get a size class; other rows say once, few or many, or leave the size out.

CASSRAPPPDTQYF	TGTGCCAGCAGCAGGGCGCCTCCCCCAGATACGCAGTATTTT	NA	TRBV7-2	TRBJ2-3	few	14
CASSYSQRLGVNEQYF	TGTGCCAGCAGTTACTCTCAGCGGTTGGGGGTGAACGAGCAGTACTTC	NA	TRBV6-5	TRBJ2-7	few	16
CASSVPQGHTEAFF	TGTGCCAGCAGTGTCCCGCAGGGTCACACTGAAGCTTTCTTT	NA	TRBV28	TRBJ1-1	many	14
CASRVLNYEQYF	TGTGCCAGCAGGGTCCTCAACTACGAGCAGTACTTC	NA	TRBV6-2/TRBV6-3	TRBJ2-7	many	12
CASSLRGGGEQFF	TGTGCCAGCAGTTTACGGGGGGGCGGTGAGCAGTTCTTC	TRBD2	TRBV12-3/TRBV12-4	TRBJ2-1	NA	13
CASSEGPGQEQFF	TGCGCCAGCAGCGAAGGACCGGGACAAGAGCAGTTCTTC	NA	TRBV5-1	TRBJ2-1	NA	13
CASSQASSGSAQYF	TGCGCCAGCAGCCAAGCGTCTAGCGGGAGTGCGCAGTATTTT	TRBD2	TRBV4-3	TRBJ2-3	NA	14
CASSQVISETYEQYF	TGCGCCAGCAGCCAAGTCATTTCCGAAACCTACGAGCAGTACTTC	NA	TRBV4-3	TRBJ2-7	few	15
CASRTTASTDTQYF	TGTGCCAGCAGGACGACAGCTAGCACAGATACGCAGTATTTT	NA	TRBV12-3/TRBV12-4	TRBJ2-3	few	14
CASSQEAYSTGETQYF	TGCGCCAGCAGCCAAGAAGCCTACTCGACAGGGGAGACCCAGTACTTC	TRBD1	TRBV4-3	TRBJ2-5	few	16
CASSPIGGYGYTF	TGTGCCAGCAGCCCTATTGGGGGCTATGGCTACACCTTC	NA	TRBV12-3/TRBV12-4	TRBJ1-2	few	13
CASSLVWLAQGGGTQYF	TGTGCCAGCAGCTTAGTATGGCTAGCACAAGGCGGGGGTACGCAGTATTTT	TRBD2	TRBV7-2	TRBJ2-3	NA	17
CSAKGGLGDIQYF	TGCAGTGCTAAGGGGGGCCTAGGAGACATTCAGTACTTC	NA	TRBV20-1	TRBJ2-4	many	13
CASSSQTSSDTQYF	TGCGCCAGCAGCTCACAGACTAGTTCAGATACGCAGTATTTT	NA	TRBV5-1	TRBJ2-3	many	14
CASSLGQGLNQPQHF	TGCGCCAGCAGCTTGGGGCAGGGGCTAAATCAGCCCCAGCATTTT	NA	TRBV5-1	TRBJ1-5	many	15
CSGAGTGYNEQFF	TGCAGTGGTGCCGGGACAGGCTACAATGAGCAGTTCTTC	TRBD1	TRBV20-1	TRBJ2-1	NA	13
CASSFRMGNTDTQYF	TGTGCCAGCAGTTTTCGGATGGGCAACACAGATACGCAGTATTTT	NA	TRBV12-3/TRBV12-4	TRBJ2-3	NA	15
CASSSSGTSGRAFYNEQFF	TGTGCCAGCAGCTCGAGCGGGACTAGCGGGAGGGCCTTCTACAATGAGCAGTTCTTC	TRBD2	TRBV11-1	TRBJ2-1	NA	19
CASSLVFGSGANVLTF	TGTGCCAGCAGCCTAGTATTTGGGTCTGGGGCCAACGTCCTGACTTTC	NA	TRBV12-3/TRBV12-4	TRBJ2-6	few	16
CASSLDIGGRPYEQYF	TGTGCCAGCAGCTTAGACATTGGGGGGCGCCCCTACGAGCAGTACTTC	NA	TRBV7-9	TRBJ2-7	NA	16
CASSRTSGYNEQFF	TGTGCCAGCAGCCGGACTAGCGGATACAATGAGCAGTTCTTC	TRBD2	TRBV12-3/TRBV12-4	TRBJ2-1	many	14
CATSNGRQGRGNEQFF	TGTGCCACCAGCAACGGTAGACAGGGACGAGGCAATGAGCAGTTCTTC	TRBD1	TRBV15	TRBJ2-1	few	16
CASSSSGQGGSPLHF	TGTGCCAGCAGCTCGTCGGGACAGGGGGGTTCACCCCTCCACTTT	TRBD1	TRBV7-2	TRBJ1-6	few	15
CASSQPSSGEYNEQFF	TGTGCCAGCAGCCAACCCTCTAGCGGGGAATACAATGAGCAGTTCTTC	TRBD2	TRBV14	TRBJ2-1	NA	16
CASRASQGAYTEAFF	TGTGCCAGCAGGGCTAGCCAGGGGGCGTACACTGAAGCTTTCTTT	TRBD1	TRBV7-2	TRBJ1-1	many	15
CASSKEGDLGYTF	TGTGCCAGCAGTAAAGAGGGGGATCTTGGCTACACCTTC	NA	TRBV9	TRBJ1-2	NA	13
CASFRAGSNEKLFF	TGTGCCAGCTTCCGGGCAGGCTCTAATGAAAAACTGTTTTTT	NA	TRBV12-3/TRBV12-4	TRBJ1-4	many	14
CASSYGLLYNEQFF	TGTGCCAGCAGTTATGGCCTCCTCTACAATGAGCAGTTCTTC	NA	TRBV6-2/TRBV6-3	TRBJ2-1	NA	14
CASSQEGWVSYNEQFF	TGCGCCAGCAGCCAAGAAGGGTGGGTATCCTACAATGAGCAGTTCTTC	NA	TRBV4-1	TRBJ2-1	few	16
CASSTLGRNTIYF	TGTGCCAGCAGTACCCTAGGGAGAAACACCATATATTTT	NA	TRBV9	TRBJ1-3	NA	13
CASSLSGGSKTQYF	TGTGCCAGCAGCTTAAGTGGCGGGAGCAAGACCCAGTACTTC	TRBD2	TRBV7-3	TRBJ2-5	NA	14
CASSSRQGPYEQYF	TGTGCCAGCAGTTCCCGACAGGGACCCTACGAGCAGTACTTC	TRBD1	TRBV12-3/TRBV12-4	TRBJ2-7	few	14
CSARGTGYGAEAFF	TGCAGTGCTAGAGGGACAGGGTATGGTGCTGAAGCTTTCTTT	TRBD1	TRBV20-1	TRBJ1-1	few	14